This T cell receptor beta chain derives from a study of T cell responses to AZD1222 COVID-19 vaccine. TCRdb's table, derived via immunoSEQ multiplex PCR, lists solely in-frame clones and lacks some. The table has some 110,000 clones, more than 85% seen once. The length of the CDR3 is 13 residues. Per the germline V gene, CDR1 is SNHLY and CDR2 is FYNNEI. Trimming took off 3 bases at V and 6 bases at J, with 6 bases between the two ends. The chain links TRBV2 to TRBJ1-6; D ambiguous. The sequencing here drew on peripheral blood, taken on day 0 of AZD1222 vaccination. The source of this sequence is an adult in good health. The CDR3 DNA reads TGTGCCAGCAGTGACGAATTTAATTCACCCCTCCACTTT. Its protein is CASSDEFNSPLHF.